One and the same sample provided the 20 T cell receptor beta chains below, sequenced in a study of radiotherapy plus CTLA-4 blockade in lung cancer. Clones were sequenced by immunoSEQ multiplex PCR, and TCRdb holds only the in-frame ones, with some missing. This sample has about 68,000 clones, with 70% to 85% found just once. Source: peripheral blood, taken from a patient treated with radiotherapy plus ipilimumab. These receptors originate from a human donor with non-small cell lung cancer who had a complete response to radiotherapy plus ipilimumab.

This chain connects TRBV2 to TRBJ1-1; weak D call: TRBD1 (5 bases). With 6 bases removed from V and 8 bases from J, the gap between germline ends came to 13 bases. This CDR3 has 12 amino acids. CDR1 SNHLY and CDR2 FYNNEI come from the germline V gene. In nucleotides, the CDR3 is TGTGCCAGCAGGCAGGGAGGGTTCGAAGCTTTCTTT. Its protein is CASRQGGFEAFF.

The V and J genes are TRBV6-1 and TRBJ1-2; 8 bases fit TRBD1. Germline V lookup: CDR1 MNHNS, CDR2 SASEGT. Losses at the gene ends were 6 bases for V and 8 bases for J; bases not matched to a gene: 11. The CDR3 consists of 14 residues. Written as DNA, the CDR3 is TGTGCCAGCAGGGCCCTAACAGGGGGTAAGGGCTACACCTTC. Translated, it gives CASRALTGGKGYTF.

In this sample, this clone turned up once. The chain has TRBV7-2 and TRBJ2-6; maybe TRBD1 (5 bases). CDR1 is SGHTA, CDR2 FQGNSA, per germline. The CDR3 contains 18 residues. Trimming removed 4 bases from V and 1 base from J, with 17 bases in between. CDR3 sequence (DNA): TGTGCCAGCAGCTCCGCCAGACAGACTCGATCTGGGGCCAACGTCCTGACTTTC. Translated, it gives CASSSARQTRSGANVLTF.

The CDR3 bases are TGTGCCAGCAGTTCCGGGACAGGGAATTCTGTCGGCTACACCTTC. This gives the protein CASSSGTGNSVGYTF. This rearrangement joins TRBV6-1 to TRBJ1-2; TRBD1 aligns across 9 bases. The germline V gene encodes CDR1 MNHNS and CDR2 SASEGT. The CDR3 covers 15 residues. The V segment lost 5 bases and the J segment 8 bases; nucleotides outside the gene matches: 12.

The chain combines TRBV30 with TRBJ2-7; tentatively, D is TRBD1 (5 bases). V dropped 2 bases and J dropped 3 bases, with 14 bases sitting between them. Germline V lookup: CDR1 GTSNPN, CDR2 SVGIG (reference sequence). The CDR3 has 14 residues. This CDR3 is CAWSPTGFSYEQYF. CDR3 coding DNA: TGTGCCTGGAGTCCCACAGGATTCAGCTACGAGCAGTACTTC.

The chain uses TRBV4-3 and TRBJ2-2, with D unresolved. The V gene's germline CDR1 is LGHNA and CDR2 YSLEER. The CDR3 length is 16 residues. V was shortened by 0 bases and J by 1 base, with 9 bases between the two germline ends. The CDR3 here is CASSQDTGRNTGELFF. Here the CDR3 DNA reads TGCGCCAGCAGCCAAGATACCGGAAGGAACACCGGGGAGCTGTTTTTT.

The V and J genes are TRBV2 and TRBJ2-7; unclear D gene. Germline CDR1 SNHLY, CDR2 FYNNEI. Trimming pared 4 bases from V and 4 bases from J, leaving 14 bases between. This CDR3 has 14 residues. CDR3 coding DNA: TGTGCCAGCAGTGTTGGCACGGAGAATTACGAGCAGTACGTC. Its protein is CASSVGTENYEQYV.

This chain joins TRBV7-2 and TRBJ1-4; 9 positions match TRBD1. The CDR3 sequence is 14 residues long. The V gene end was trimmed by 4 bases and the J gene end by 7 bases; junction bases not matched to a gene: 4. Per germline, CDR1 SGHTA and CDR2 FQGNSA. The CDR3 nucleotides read TGTGCCAGCAGCTCCGACAGGGGGGCTGAAAAACTGTTTTTT. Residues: CASSSDRGAEKLFF.

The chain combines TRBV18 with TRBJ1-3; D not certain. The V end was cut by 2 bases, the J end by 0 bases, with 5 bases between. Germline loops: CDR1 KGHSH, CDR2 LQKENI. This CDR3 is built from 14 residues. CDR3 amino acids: CASSPGISGNTIYF. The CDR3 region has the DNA TGTGCCAGCTCACCAGGGATCTCTGGAAACACCATATATTTT.

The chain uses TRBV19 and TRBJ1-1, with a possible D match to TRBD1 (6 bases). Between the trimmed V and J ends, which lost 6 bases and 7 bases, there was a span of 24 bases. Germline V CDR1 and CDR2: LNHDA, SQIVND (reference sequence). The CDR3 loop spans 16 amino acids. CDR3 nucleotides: TGTGCCAGTAGGGTTCTGACAGGACCTAGTGGGGGTGAAGCTTTCTTT. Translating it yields CASRVLTGPSGGEAFF.

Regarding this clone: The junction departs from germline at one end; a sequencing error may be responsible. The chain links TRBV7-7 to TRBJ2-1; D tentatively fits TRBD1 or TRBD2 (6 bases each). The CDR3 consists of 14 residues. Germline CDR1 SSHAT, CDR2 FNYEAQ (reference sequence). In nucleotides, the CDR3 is TGTGCTAGCAGCCAGGGGTGGGGGGTCAATGAGCAGTTCTTC. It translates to CASSQGWGVNEQFF.

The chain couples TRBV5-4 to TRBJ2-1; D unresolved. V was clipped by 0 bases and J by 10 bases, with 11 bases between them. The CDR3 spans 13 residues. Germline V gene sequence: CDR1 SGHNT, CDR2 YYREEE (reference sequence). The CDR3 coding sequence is TGTGCCAGCAGCTTGGTTTGGTTGGGCGAGCAGTTCTTC. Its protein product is CASSLVWLGEQFF.

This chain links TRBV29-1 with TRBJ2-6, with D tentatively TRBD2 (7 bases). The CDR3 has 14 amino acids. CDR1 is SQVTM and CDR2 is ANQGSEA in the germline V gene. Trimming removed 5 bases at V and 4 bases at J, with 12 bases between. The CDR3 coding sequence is TGCAGCGTTTTCGGGGGGCCAGGGGCCAACGTCCTGACTTTC. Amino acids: CSVFGGPGANVLTF. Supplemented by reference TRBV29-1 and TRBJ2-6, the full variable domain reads SAVISQKPSRDICQRGTSLTIQCQVDSQVTMMFWYRQQPGQSLTLIATANQGSEATYESGFVIDKFPISRPNLTFSTLTVSNMSPEDSSIYLCSVFGGPGANVLTFGAGSRLTVL.

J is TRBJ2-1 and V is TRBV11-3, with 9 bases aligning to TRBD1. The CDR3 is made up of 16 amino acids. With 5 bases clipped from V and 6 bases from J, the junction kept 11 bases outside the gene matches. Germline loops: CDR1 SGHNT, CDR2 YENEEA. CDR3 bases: TGTGCCAGCAGCCCAGGGACAGGGTTCTTTTCCAATGAGCAGTTCTTC. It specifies CASSPGTGFFSNEQFF. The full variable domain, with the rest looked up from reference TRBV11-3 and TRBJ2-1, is EAGVVQSPRYKIIEKKQPVAFWCNPISGHNTLYWYLQNLGQGPELLIRYENEEAVDDSQLPKDRFSAERLKGVDSTLKIQPAELGDSAVYLCASSPGTGFFSNEQFFGPGTRLTVL.

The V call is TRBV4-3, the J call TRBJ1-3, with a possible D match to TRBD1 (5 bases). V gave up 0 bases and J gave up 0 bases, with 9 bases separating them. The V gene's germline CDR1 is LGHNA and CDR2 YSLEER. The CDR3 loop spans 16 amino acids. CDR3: CASSQDTGYSGNTIYF. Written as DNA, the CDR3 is TGCGCCAGCAGCCAAGACACAGGATACTCTGGAAACACCATATATTTT.

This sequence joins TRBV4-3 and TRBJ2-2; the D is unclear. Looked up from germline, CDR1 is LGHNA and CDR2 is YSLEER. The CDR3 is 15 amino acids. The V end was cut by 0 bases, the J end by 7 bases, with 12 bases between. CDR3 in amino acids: CASSQEANRGGELFF. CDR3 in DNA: TGCGCCAGCAGCCAAGAGGCCAACCGAGGCGGGGAGCTGTTTTTT.

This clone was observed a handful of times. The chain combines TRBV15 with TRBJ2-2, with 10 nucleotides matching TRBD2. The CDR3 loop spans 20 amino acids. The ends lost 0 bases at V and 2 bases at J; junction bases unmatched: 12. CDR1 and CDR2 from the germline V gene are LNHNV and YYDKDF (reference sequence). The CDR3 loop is CATSREVQGLAGGNTGELFF. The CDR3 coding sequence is TGTGCCACCAGCAGAGAGGTCCAGGGGTTAGCGGGAGGAAACACCGGGGAGCTGTTTTTT.

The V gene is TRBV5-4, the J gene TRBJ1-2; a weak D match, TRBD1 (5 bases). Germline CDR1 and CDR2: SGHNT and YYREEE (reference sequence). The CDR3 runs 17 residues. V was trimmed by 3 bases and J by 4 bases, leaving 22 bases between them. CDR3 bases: TGTGCCAGCAGCTCCGCTCTGTCAAGGCAGGGTGGCTATGGCTACACCTTC. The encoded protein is CASSSALSRQGGYGYTF.

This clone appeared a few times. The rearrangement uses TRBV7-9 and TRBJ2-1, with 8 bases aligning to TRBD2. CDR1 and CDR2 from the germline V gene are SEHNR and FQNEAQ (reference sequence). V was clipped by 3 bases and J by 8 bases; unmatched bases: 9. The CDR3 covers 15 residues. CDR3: CASSFGAGGIDEQFF. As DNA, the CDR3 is TGTGCCAGCAGCTTTGGCGCGGGAGGAATCGATGAGCAGTTCTTC.

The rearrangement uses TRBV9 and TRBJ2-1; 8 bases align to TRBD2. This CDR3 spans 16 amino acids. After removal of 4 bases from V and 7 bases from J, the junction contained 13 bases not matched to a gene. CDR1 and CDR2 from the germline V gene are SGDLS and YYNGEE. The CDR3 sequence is CASSSSPGLGGNEQFF. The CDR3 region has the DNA TGTGCCAGCAGCTCCTCCCCGGGACTAGGTGGGAATGAGCAGTTCTTC.